The 25 T cell receptor beta chains below were found in one sample sequenced in a study of blood T cell repertoires in COVID-19. Here immunoSEQ multiplex PCR was the method, and the copy in TCRdb shows in-frame clones only, minus some. The sample consists of some 220,000 clones, roughly 84% of them appearing once. Sequences were obtained from peripheral blood. These receptor sequences come from a woman aged 80 or over with active or convalescent COVID-19.

The V and J genes are TRBV27 and TRBJ2-5; possibly TRBD1 for D (5 bases). The CDR3 sequence is 12 residues long. The V gene's germline CDR1 is MNHEY and CDR2 SMNVEV (reference sequence). V gave up 2 bases and J gave up 6 bases, with 7 bases separating them. CDR3 in DNA: TGTGCCAGCAGTTTACTGGGGCAGACCCAGTACTTC. Residues: CASSLLGQTQYF.

This clone has just a few counts. The chain employs TRBV9 and TRBJ1-6, with a possible D match to TRBD1 (6 bases). CDR1 and CDR2 (germline): SGDLS, YYNGEE. The V end was cut by 2 bases, the J end by 7 bases, with 10 bases between. This CDR3 comprises 14 residues. CDR3 coding DNA: TGTGCCAGCAGCGTGGGACACTCAAATTCACCCCTCCACTTT. Protein sequence: CASSVGHSNSPLHF.

In nucleotides, the CDR3 is TGTGCCAGCAGCTTAGTAGAGGGCCCTAAATCACCCCTCCACTTT. It codes for CASSLVEGPKSPLHF. This chain connects TRBV7-2 to TRBJ1-6; unclear D gene. This CDR3 contains 15 residues. Germline CDR1 is SGHTA and CDR2 is FQGNSA. The germline V and J ends were trimmed by 1 base and 10 bases, with 14 bases remaining between them.

This chain connects TRBV5-1 to TRBJ2-5; 7 nucleotides match TRBD1. V lost 9 bases, J lost 1 base, and 9 bases stayed unmatched. The germline gives CDR1 SGHRS, CDR2 YFSETQ. The CDR3 length is 14 residues. For the CDR3, the DNA is TGCGCCACCACCACAGGGGACCCCCAAGAGACCCAGTACTTC. Its protein product is CATTTGDPQETQYF.

On this clone itself: Other DNA sequences in this sample translate to the same CDR3. The rearrangement links TRBV3-1 (or the pseudogene TRBV3-2) to TRBJ1-6, with 10 nucleotides matching TRBD1. Per germline, CDR1 LGHDT and CDR2 YNNKEL (reference sequence). With V trimmed by 4 bases and J by 8 bases, 2 bases remained unmatched. The CDR3 loop spans 14 amino acids. The chain's CDR3 is CASSLGTGDSPLHF. CDR3 bases: TGTGCCAGCAGCCTAGGGACAGGGGATTCACCCCTCCACTTT.

This chain uses TRBV3-1 (or the pseudogene TRBV3-2) with TRBJ2-4; D is possibly TRBD1 (6 bases). The germline V and J ends were trimmed by 3 bases and 1 base, with 10 bases remaining between them. This CDR3 comprises 15 residues. The germline V gene encodes CDR1 LGHDT and CDR2 YNNKEL (reference sequence). The CDR3 sequence: CASSHLGAAKNIQYF. The DNA for the CDR3 is TGTGCCAGCAGCCATCTGGGGGCGGCCAAAAACATTCAGTACTTC.

The chain couples TRBV6-5 to TRBJ1-1; a weak D match, TRBD1 (5 bases). Between the trimmed V and J ends, which lost 5 bases and 0 bases, there was a span of 13 bases. From germline, CDR1 is MNHEY and CDR2 SVGAGI. The CDR3 is made up of 15 amino acids. The CDR3 region is CASSPVGGLNTEAFF. As DNA, the CDR3 is TGTGCCAGCAGTCCTGTTGGGGGGTTGAACACTGAAGCTTTCTTT.

This clone was seen a few times. The rearrangement uses TRBV7-2 and TRBJ2-1; 10 bases map to TRBD1. J was trimmed by 7 bases and V by 10 bases; bases with no gene match: 13. Looked up from germline, CDR1 is SGHTA and CDR2 is FQGNSA. This CDR3 is built from 15 residues. Here the CDR3 reads CATTTPGQGRNEQFF. The CDR3 DNA reads TGTGCCACCACGACCCCGGGACAGGGGCGAAATGAGCAGTTCTTC.

V usage is TRBV7-2 and J usage is TRBJ1-4, with D unclear. The germline CDR1 and CDR2 sequences are SGHTA and FQGNSA. This CDR3 is built from 14 residues. Trimming shortened V by 3 bases and J by 7 bases, and 12 bases separated the two germline ends. CDR3 protein: CASSFGRVGEKLFF. The CDR3 DNA follows: TGTGCCAGCAGCTTCGGGCGGGTCGGTGAAAAACTGTTTTTT.

This rearrangement joins TRBV14 to TRBJ2-2; a possible D gene is TRBD2 (6 bases). CDR1 SGHDN and CDR2 FVKESK come from the germline V gene. V was shortened by 1 base and J by 1 base, with 16 bases between the two germline ends. The CDR3 runs 18 residues. CDR3 region: CASSQGNASGENTGELFF. As DNA, the CDR3 is TGTGCCAGCAGCCAAGGGAACGCTTCGGGGGAGAACACCGGGGAGCTGTTTTTT.

The chain uses TRBV7-2 and TRBJ2-1; TRBD1 aligns across 8 bases. CDR3 length equals 16 residues. V lost 5 bases and J lost 1; bases outside the gene matches: 7. In germline, CDR1 is SGHTA, CDR2 FQGNSA. CDR3 sequence reads: CASSERQGISYNEQFF. The CDR3 coding sequence is TGTGCCAGCAGCGAAAGACAGGGGATTTCCTACAATGAGCAGTTCTTC.

The chain combines TRBV5-1 with TRBJ2-1; 10 nucleotides align to TRBD1. CDR1 is SGHRS and CDR2 is YFSETQ in the germline V gene. The CDR3 is made up of 15 amino acids. The junction had 8 bases not matched to a gene; V was cut back by 4 bases and J by 7 bases. For the CDR3, the DNA is TGCGCCAGCAGCCACCGACAGGGGGCATTGAATGAGCAGTTCTTC. Its translation: CASSHRQGALNEQFF. The full variable domain, with the rest looked up from reference TRBV5-1 and TRBJ2-1, is KAGVTQTPRYLIKTRGQQVTLSCSPISGHRSVSWYQQTPGQGLQFLFEYFSETQRNKGNFPGRFSGRQFSNSRSEMNVSTLELGDSALYLCASSHRQGALNEQFFGPGTRLTVL.

This CDR3 reads CASSLTSGPQETQYF. In DNA, the CDR3 is TGTGCCAGCAGCTTGACTAGCGGCCCGCAAGAGACCCAGTACTTC. The V and J genes are TRBV5-4 and TRBJ2-5; 8 nucleotides align to TRBD2. V shed 1 base and J 2 bases; nucleotides not matched to a gene: 4. Germline V gene data show CDR1 as SGHNT and CDR2 as YYREEE (reference sequence). The CDR3 consists of 15 residues.

This chain links TRBV29-1 with TRBJ1-1, with TRBD1 as a possible D gene (6 bases). Germline V gives CDR1 SQVTM, CDR2 ANQGSEA. The CDR3 extends over 12 amino acids. V dropped 7 bases and J dropped 4 bases, with 13 bases sitting between them. Here the CDR3 DNA reads TGCAGCGCTCGACAGGCGAGCACTGAAGCTTTCTTT. It specifies CSARQASTEAFF.

The genes are TRBV11-2 and TRBJ1-2; D unclear. Trimming stripped 2 bases from V and 4 bases from J, with 11 bases between. This CDR3 is 14 amino acids long. In germline, CDR1 is SGHAT, CDR2 FQNNGV. Written as DNA, the CDR3 is TGTGCCAGCAGCTTACTCGGACTCGGCTATGGCTACACCTTC. Translation gives CASSLLGLGYGYTF. Supplemented by reference TRBV11-2 and TRBJ1-2, the full variable domain reads EAGVAQSPRYKIIEKRQSVAFWCNPISGHATLYWYQQILGQGPKLLIQFQNNGVVDDSQLPKDRFSAERLKGVDSTLKIQPAKLEDSAVYLCASSLLGLGYGYTFGSGTRLTVV.

V gene TRBV3-1 (or the pseudogene TRBV3-2) combines with J gene TRBJ1-4; TRBD1 agrees at 9 bases. CDR1 and CDR2 from the germline V gene are LGHDT and YNNKEL (reference sequence). The CDR3 extends over 15 amino acids. V lost 2 bases to trimming and J lost 8 bases; unmatched junction nucleotides: 6. The CDR3 spells CASSQRTGVTEKLFF. CDR3 nucleotide sequence: TGTGCCAGCAGCCAAAGGACAGGGGTTACCGAAAAACTGTTTTTT.

This clone came up a few times. The rearrangement uses TRBV7-3 and TRBJ1-6; D perhaps matches TRBD1 (6 bases). Deletions cut 3 bases from V and 7 bases from J, with 13 bases between. CDR3 size: 15 residues. From germline, CDR1 is SGHTA and CDR2 FQGTGA. In DNA, the CDR3 is TGTGCCAGCAGCTTCGGACAGCCGGGGAATTCACCCCTCCACTTT. Translated: CASSFGQPGNSPLHF.

The V and J genes are TRBV5-1 and TRBJ2-5, with 8 bases that match TRBD2. Germline V lookup: CDR1 SGHRS, CDR2 YFSETQ. V lost 1 base, J lost 7 bases, and 6 bases stayed unmatched. CDR3 length equals 14 residues. This CDR3 is CASSLQGLEGTQYF. DNA for the CDR3: TGCGCCAGCAGCTTGCAGGGACTAGAGGGGACCCAGTACTTC.

This clone has a handful of counts. The J gene is TRBJ2-7, the V gene TRBV28, with unresolved D. The CDR3 is 11 residues long. Trimming shortened V by 5 bases and J by 3 bases, and 5 bases separated the two germline ends. Germline CDR1 is MDHEN and CDR2 is SYDVKM. CDR3 sequence reads: CASSNFYEQYF. The CDR3 DNA reads as TGTGCCAGCAGTAACTTCTACGAGCAGTACTTC.

The rearrangement joins TRBV27 to TRBJ2-3; the D gene is possibly TRBD2 (5 bases). Trimming took 4 bases from V and 1 from J, leaving 12 bases between them. From germline, CDR1 is MNHEY and CDR2 SMNVEV (reference sequence). The CDR3 has 15 residues. For the CDR3, the DNA is TGTGCCAGCAGTTCAAGGAGGCTAGGCACAGATACGCAGTATTTT. Amino acids: CASSSRRLGTDTQYF.

V is TRBV27 and J is TRBJ1-2; 9 bases agree with TRBD1. The trim removed 3 bases at V and 7 bases at J, leaving 6 bases unmatched. The CDR3 is 14 residues long. Germline values: CDR1 MNHEY, CDR2 SMNVEV (reference sequence). CDR3 sequence reads: CASSFRDRDSGYTF. The CDR3 bases are TGTGCCAGCAGTTTCCGGGACAGGGACTCTGGCTACACCTTC.

The CDR3 DNA follows: TGTGCCACCTCGTTAAGAAGGGGGATCACTGAAGCTTTCTTT. It is translated as CATSLRRGITEAFF. The chain uses TRBV15 and TRBJ1-1; possible D gene TRBD1, 6 bases. V dropped 8 bases and J dropped 4 bases, with 17 bases sitting between them. This CDR3 spans 14 amino acids. Germline CDR1 is LNHNV and CDR2 is YYDKDF (reference sequence).

This clone was seen a handful of times. The chain has TRBV13 and TRBJ2-1, with a tentative D call TRBD2 (5 bases). The CDR3 totals 13 residues. The V end lost 10 bases, the J end lost 9 bases, and 19 bases lay between the germline ends. The germline V gene has CDR1 PRHDT and CDR2 FYEKMQ (reference sequence). In DNA form, the CDR3 reads TGTGCCACCCGGCTGAGGGCCTCGGGTGAGCAGTTCTTC. Encoded protein: CATRLRASGEQFF. Together with reference TRBV13 and TRBJ2-1, the CDR3 gives the full variable domain: AAGVIQSPRHLIKEKRETATLKCYPIPRHDTVYWYQQGPGQDPQFLISFYEKMQSDKGSIPDRFSAQQFSDYHSELNMSSLELGDSALYFCATRLRASGEQFFGPGTRLTVL.

The CDR3 bases are TGTGCCAGCAGTGCCGGACTAGCGGGGGCCTGGGAGACCCAGTACTTC. This gives the protein CASSAGLAGAWETQYF. The chain joins TRBV2 to TRBJ2-5, with TRBD2 matching 13 bases. Germline V gene sequence: CDR1 SNHLY, CDR2 FYNNEI. The CDR3 spans 16 residues. The J segment lost 5 bases and the V segment lost 4 bases, leaving 7 bases of the junction unmatched.

In this sample, this clone turned up once. V is TRBV11-2 and J is TRBJ2-7; 13 nucleotides line up with TRBD2. The CDR3 runs 16 residues. Germline loops: CDR1 SGHAT, CDR2 FQNNGV. V trimming: 1 base; J trimming: 5 bases; junction bases outside the gene matches: 5. CDR3 coding DNA: TGTGCCAGCAGCTTAGGACTAGCGGGGGGCTACAACGAGCAGTACTTC. Residues: CASSLGLAGGYNEQYF.